This T cell receptor beta chain was documented in a study of blood T cell repertoires in COVID-19. The repertoire was sequenced with immunoSEQ multiplex PCR; TCRdb's copy has only in-frame clones and lacks some. The sample has 150,000 to 200,000 clones; around 87% are singletons. The receptor was derived from a man aged 35 to 55 with active or convalescent COVID-19. Sequencing was performed on peripheral blood.

The CDR3 here is CASSEARGGGQPQHF. In nucleotides, the CDR3 is TGTGCCAGCAGTGAAGCGCGGGGTGGGGGACAGCCCCAGCATTTT. This chain connects TRBV2 to TRBJ1-5; weak D call: TRBD1 (5 bases). CDR3 length equals 15 residues. Germline V lookup: CDR1 SNHLY, CDR2 FYNNEI. V was pared by 0 bases and J by 7 bases, with 13 bases between.